Presented here are 23 T cell receptor beta chains from one specimen sequenced in a study of T cells in Graves' hyperthyroidism and ophthalmopathy. RNA transcripts provided the source from which TCR beta CDR3 regions were amplified. First-round RT-PCR of the TCR CDR3 relied on the HTBI primer set. From the multiplex PCR reads, TCRdb called clonotypes with MiXCR, one entry per CDR3 protein. This sample has under 400,000 distinct CDR3 sequences, with roughly 13% found just once. Sequenced material: blood. The receptors here all came from a young woman with Graves' hyperthyroidism.

There are many counts of this clonotype. The CDR3 DNA reads TGCAGTGCTAGTGGACTTGGGGGATGGGCCAAAAACATTCAGTACTTC. It encodes CSASGLGGWAKNIQYF. J is TRBJ2-4 and V is TRBV20-1, with D possibly called TRBD1 or TRBD2 (5 bases each). V lost 3 bases to trimming and J lost 1 base, with 16 bases between them. This CDR3 has 16 amino acids. Germline values: CDR1 DFQATT, CDR2 SNEGSKA (reference sequence).

This clonotype was counted many times. The chain employs TRBV20-1 and TRBJ2-7; perhaps TRBD2 as D (6 bases). Germline loops: CDR1 DFQATT, CDR2 SNEGSKA (reference sequence). This CDR3 has 13 amino acids. Trimming shortened V by 0 bases and J by 7 bases, and 13 bases separated the two germline ends. CDR3 region: CSARDSGRREQYF. CDR3 sequence (DNA): TGCAGTGCTAGAGATAGCGGCCGCCGGGAGCAGTACTTC.

The table lists this clonotype with many counts. The chain couples TRBV10-3 to TRBJ2-7; 11 nucleotides align to TRBD1. Germline CDR1 is ENHRY and CDR2 is SYGVKD. The CDR3 consists of 12 residues. The V and J ends lost 10 bases and 3 bases, in that order; junction bases with no gene match: 2. CDR3 in DNA: TGTGCCACGGGGACAGGGGGCTACGAGCAGTACTTC. This sequence encodes CATGTGGYEQYF.

This clonotype has only a few counts. The chain has TRBV28 and TRBJ1-5, with D tentatively TRBD1 (5 bases). Trimming took off 3 bases at V and 9 bases at J, with 12 bases between the two ends. Germline V gene sequence: CDR1 MDHEN, CDR2 SYDVKM. The CDR3 is 13 amino acids. CDR3 sequence: CASSFQGSAPQHF. CDR3 DNA sequence: TGTGCCAGCAGTTTCCAGGGAAGCGCGCCCCAGCATTTT.

The chain carries TRBV7-9 and TRBJ1-1, with TRBD1 matching over 9 bases. Germline-derived CDR1 and CDR2 are SEHNR and FQNEAQ (reference sequence). This CDR3 has 15 residues. V shed 4 bases and J 2 bases; nucleotides not matched to a gene: 5. The CDR3 reads CASSWGGQGNTEAFF. The CDR3 region has the DNA TGTGCCAGCAGCTGGGGGGGACAGGGAAACACTGAAGCTTTCTTT.

This clonotype showed up many times. The rearrangement uses TRBV7-3 and TRBJ2-2; 9 bases align to TRBD1. The V segment lost 5 bases and the J segment 4 bases; nucleotides outside the gene matches: 8. CDR1 SGHTA and CDR2 FQGTGA come from the germline V gene. This CDR3 comprises 16 residues. The CDR3 DNA sequence: TGTGCCAGCAGCCCGGGACAGGGTTTAATCACCGGGGAGCTGTTTTTT. Translated, it gives CASSPGQGLITGELFF.

The sample holds a few counts of this clonotype. This sequence joins TRBV20-1 and TRBJ2-7; no definite D call. Germline lookup yields CDR1 DFQATT and CDR2 SNEGSKA (reference sequence). V shed 5 bases and J shed 4 bases, with 3 bases lying between them. CDR3 length: 9 amino acids. The CDR3: CSAGYEQYF. CDR3 bases: TGCAGTGCTGGTTACGAGCAGTACTTC.

This clonotype was recorded a few times. The chain is built from TRBV7-9 and TRBJ2-5; the match to TRBD2 covers 11 bases. Germline V gives CDR1 SEHNR, CDR2 FQNEAQ (reference sequence). V dropped 4 bases and J dropped 4; count of bases not matched to a gene: 8. The CDR3 loop spans 16 amino acids. CDR3 sequence (DNA): TGTGCCAGCAGCTACGCTTTAGCGGGAGGGGGAGAGACCCAGTACTTC. This gives the protein CASSYALAGGGETQYF.

This clonotype was picked up many times. The rearrangement uses TRBV11-2 and TRBJ2-3; TRBD2 agrees at 7 bases. The V and J ends lost 8 bases and 5 bases, in that order; junction bases with no gene match: 1. Germline CDR1 is SGHAT and CDR2 is FQNNGV. The CDR3 is 11 residues long. CDR3 in amino acids: CASASGDTQYF. In nucleotides, the CDR3 is TGTGCCAGCGCTAGCGGAGATACGCAGTATTTT.

This clonotype was seen at least ten times. The genes are TRBV27 and TRBJ1-5; D not certain. Trimming left V 4 bases short and J 0 bases short, with 10 bases between. Germline CDR1 reads MNHEY; CDR2 reads SMNVEV (reference sequence). This CDR3 comprises 15 residues. CDR3 protein: CASSSSPVSNQPQHF. The CDR3 coding sequence is TGTGCCAGCAGTTCTAGCCCAGTTAGCAATCAGCCCCAGCATTTT.

This clonotype has ten or more counts. The V call is TRBV25-1, the J call TRBJ2-7, with 9 bases matching TRBD2. The CDR3 runs 13 residues. Trimming took 10 bases from V and 7 from J; bases not matched to a gene: 11. Germline CDR1 MGHDK, CDR2 SYGVNS. As DNA, the CDR3 is TGTGCCACCCAAAGCGGGGGGTTGATGGAGCAGTACTTC. Residues: CATQSGGLMEQYF.

This clonotype was detected ten times or more. The rearrangement uses TRBV20-1 and TRBJ1-5; no clear D. V lost 0 bases to trimming and J lost 6 bases, with 18 bases between them. This CDR3 spans 16 amino acids. Germline V gene lookup returns CDR1 DFQATT and CDR2 SNEGSKA (reference sequence). CDR3 in amino acids: CSAREERAGLGQPQHF. The CDR3 DNA sequence: TGCAGTGCTAGAGAGGAGAGGGCGGGATTGGGTCAGCCCCAGCATTTT.

This clonotype was counted many times. This chain connects TRBV7-2 to TRBJ2-7; no firm D call. The CDR3 runs to 13 residues. With 3 bases removed from V and 2 bases from J, the gap between germline ends came to 8 bases. Per germline, CDR1 SGHTA and CDR2 FQGNSA. As DNA, the CDR3 is TGTGCCAGCAGCTTCGCACAAACCTACGAGCAGTACTTC. It specifies CASSFAQTYEQYF.

This clonotype appeared a few times. This chain joins TRBV4-3 and TRBJ2-1, with TRBD2 matching over 8 bases. The CDR3 has 15 residues. The J segment lost 6 bases and the V segment lost 1 base, leaving 5 bases of the junction unmatched. Looked up from germline, CDR1 is LGHNA and CDR2 is YSLEER. The CDR3 loop is CASSQVVAGTNEQFF. In nucleotides, the CDR3 is TGCGCCAGCAGCCAAGTGGTAGCGGGGACCAATGAGCAGTTCTTC.

There are many counts of this clonotype. The rearrangement links TRBV6-5 to TRBJ1-1; no clear D gene. Germline values: CDR1 MNHEY, CDR2 SVGAGI. The germline V and J ends were trimmed by 8 bases and 6 bases, with 13 bases remaining between them. The CDR3 extends over 12 amino acids. CDR3 amino acids: CASLWGFAEAFF. CDR3 bases: TGTGCCAGCCTTTGGGGTTTCGCTGAAGCTTTCTTT.

This chain joins TRBV7-9 and TRBJ2-5, with D possibly being TRBD1 or TRBD2 (5 bases each). CDR1 is SEHNR, CDR2 FQNEAQ, per germline (reference sequence). The CDR3 spans 13 residues. The V gene lost 6 bases and the J gene lost 5 bases, with 13 bases spanning the gap. CDR3 coding DNA: TGTGCCAGCAGGGGACGGGGTGGGGAGACCCAGTACTTC. Its protein product is CASRGRGGETQYF.

This clonotype was counted ten times or more. This rearrangement joins TRBV11-3 to TRBJ2-3; D unclear. V was shortened by 2 bases and J by 6 bases, with 12 bases between the two germline ends. Germline V lookup: CDR1 SGHNT, CDR2 YENEEA. This CDR3 has 14 residues. The CDR3 bases are TGTGCCAGCAGCTTAAGATCCCCCCCCGATACGCAGTATTTT. It yields the protein CASSLRSPPDTQYF.

In its sample, this clonotype was seen many times. The chain combines TRBV6-1 with TRBJ2-2; D is uncertain. Per the germline V gene, CDR1 is MNHNS and CDR2 is SASEGT. This CDR3 spans 13 amino acids. Deletions cut 9 bases from V and 8 bases from J, with 16 bases between. CDR3: CASQPYASGELFF. CDR3 DNA: TGTGCCAGTCAACCTTACGCATCGGGGGAGCTGTTTTTT.

This clonotype was found many times. This chain connects TRBV27 to TRBJ2-5; D possibly matches TRBD1 or TRBD2 (5 bases each). V dropped 4 bases and J dropped 2 bases, with 14 bases sitting between them. Germline V gene data show CDR1 as MNHEY and CDR2 as SMNVEV (reference sequence). This CDR3 is built from 15 residues. CDR3 DNA: TGTGCCAGCAGTTCCTTTGCCGGGACGCAAGAGACCCAGTACTTC. This encodes CASSSFAGTQETQYF.

This clonotype was seen many times. The CDR3 reads CSASRGNRGTYGYTF. As DNA, the CDR3 is TGCAGTGCTAGTAGGGGGAACAGGGGGACCTATGGCTACACCTTC. This chain joins TRBV20-1 and TRBJ1-2; 8 bases align to TRBD1. Germline CDR1 and CDR2: DFQATT and SNEGSKA (reference sequence). The CDR3 has 15 amino acids. The V gene end was trimmed by 3 bases and the J gene end by 4 bases; junction bases not matched to a gene: 10.

This clonotype was detected a few times. The chain links TRBV5-1 to TRBJ2-5; TRBD2 matches at 9 bases. J gave up 6 bases and V 0 bases, and 9 bases lay outside the gene matches. The CDR3 length is 16 residues. Germline CDR1 is SGHRS and CDR2 is YFSETQ. The CDR3 DNA is TGCGCCAGCAGCTTGGGGGCGTTAGCGGGGGCGCAGACCCAGTACTTC. Protein product: CASSLGALAGAQTQYF.

This clonotype was recorded at least ten times. The V call is TRBV12-3 or TRBV12-4, the J call TRBJ1-2; TRBD1 is a possible D gene (5 bases). The CDR3 has 12 residues. V dropped 7 bases and J dropped 8 bases, with 14 bases sitting between them. The CDR3 spells CASNTGLGGYTF. The CDR3 DNA is TGTGCCAGCAATACGGGGCTGGGGGGCTACACCTTC.

J is TRBJ1-3 and V is TRBV10-3; D gene unclear. Trimming shortened V by 3 bases and J by 4 bases, and 10 bases separated the two germline ends. The CDR3 runs to 14 residues. Germline values: CDR1 ENHRY, CDR2 SYGVKD. In DNA, the CDR3 is TGTGCCATCAGTGAAAGTGCTGCGGGAAACACCATATATTTT. It translates to CAISESAAGNTIYF.